This T cell receptor beta chain was observed in a study of blood T cell repertoires in COVID-19 (TCRdb year 2020). Background on the whole study: Samples covering the acute and convalescent phases of COVID-19 were provided by collaborators in the United States, Italy and Spain. The repertoires were made available in a free public database intended to serve as a resource for research on the immune response to SARS-CoV-2. Where available, HLA class I and class II types were obtained from metadata supplied by the sample provider rather than from assay-based typing. Subjects who had been exposed to COVID-19, were actively infected with it, or had recovered from it provided the deeply sampled blood TCRbeta repertoires that made up the dataset. The prospective study material was composed of cDNA or gDNA derived from T cells, B-cell-depleted T cells, or PBMCs. Sample metadata almost always included a de-identified subject ID, COVID-19 status, age in years and sex. The samples were drawn from two sources: the first 160 participants of the ongoing ImmuneRACE study, and 1,000 to 1,500 subjects contributed by 6 global collaborators. What the study reported, not specific to this receptor: The amount of clinical and demographic metadata varied by source and participant and was provided uncurated.

V gives up 8 bases and J gives up 0 bases, and the segment between their germline ends measures 14 bases. CDR1 and CDR2, looked up from the germline V gene (reference sequence), are MNHNY and SVGAGI. Counted from cysteine to phenylalanine, this CDR3 has 15 amino acids. Just CDR3 DNA is preserved here, 45 bases in frame from base 1. TCRbeta CDR3 regions were amplified from genomic DNA using the immunoSEQ Assay, a bias-controlled multiplex PCR. On the study's bioinformatics: Within the assay, amplification of reference gene primers was used to estimate how many nucleated cells each sample contained. To quantify the absolute abundance of each unique TCRbeta CDR3 rearrangement, sequence reads were collapsed and filtered. Productive Simpson clonality was computed per sample as the square root of Simpson's diversity index over productive rearrangements. TCRdb's version of the immuneACCESS table is confined to in-frame rearrangements and falls short of the full clone set. An unresolved V gene accounts for under half of the shortfall where checked; the remainder is of unknown origin. The D gene and trimming were derived from the DNA, and the V and J assignments and clone size from that table. Recorded for this sample are about 300,000 clones; approximately 86% of them occurred a single time. The ten top clones hold over 1% of the sample.

The collaborating institutions used their own protocols to collect whole blood in K2EDTA tubes. For TCRbeta analysis, collaborators shipped samples as frozen whole blood, isolated PBMCs, or DNA extracted from either of those sample types. As regards this clone: It lacks a known antigen. No much larger clone exists at a distance of one base, and base qualities are not known.

Recombination connected TRBV6-6 to TRBJ1-5; the D gene is perhaps TRBD1, on 6 matching bases. This TCR was recovered from a man between 65 and 85 years old with acute or convalescent COVID-19. The sample comprised peripheral blood. The CDR3 region has the sequence CASHGGGGSNQPQHF. The nucleotides read TGTGCCAGCCACGGGGGGGGCGGTAGCAATCAGCCCCAGCATTTT.